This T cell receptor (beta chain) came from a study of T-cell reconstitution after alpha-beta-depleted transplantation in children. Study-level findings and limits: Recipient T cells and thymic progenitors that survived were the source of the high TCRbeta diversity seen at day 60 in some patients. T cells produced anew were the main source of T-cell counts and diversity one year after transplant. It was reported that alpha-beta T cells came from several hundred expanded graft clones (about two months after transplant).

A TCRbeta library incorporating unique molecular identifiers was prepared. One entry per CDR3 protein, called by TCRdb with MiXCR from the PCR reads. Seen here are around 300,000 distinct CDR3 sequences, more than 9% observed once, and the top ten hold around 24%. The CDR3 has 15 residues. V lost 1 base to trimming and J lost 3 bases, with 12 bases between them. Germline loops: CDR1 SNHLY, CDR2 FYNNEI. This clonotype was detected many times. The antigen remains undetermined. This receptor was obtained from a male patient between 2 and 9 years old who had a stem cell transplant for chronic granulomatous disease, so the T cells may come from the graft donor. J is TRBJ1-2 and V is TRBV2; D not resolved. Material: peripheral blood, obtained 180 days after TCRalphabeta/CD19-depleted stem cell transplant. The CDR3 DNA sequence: TGTGCCAGCAGTGAAGGGTCCGGGTTTGACTATGGCTACACCTTC. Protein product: CASSEGSGFDYGYTF.